These T cell receptor beta chains were read from a single sample in a study of OX40 agonist ivuxolimab in advanced cancers. Profiled with immunoSEQ multiplex PCR; TCRdb holds only in-frame clones, not every one. The data hold around 72,000 clones, with about 86% observed a single time. The sample consisted of CD4+ or CD8+ T cells sorted from blood, taken in a trial of the OX40 agonist ivuxolimab. These receptors came from an adult with an advanced solid tumor such as melanoma, head and neck, liver or kidney cancer. Each CDR3 is given with its conserved first and last residue. Fields, in order: D gene, V gene, J gene, clone size, CDR3 length, CDR3 DNA, CDR3 protein. A D gene is named only where the DNA matches it firmly. The size of a clone is reported for some rows only, either as once, few or many, or as a class for expanded clones.

TRBD1	TRBV5-1	TRBJ1-3	-	16	TGCGCCAGCAGCTTGGCGACAGGGGGCTCTGGAAACACCATATATTTT	CASSLATGGSGNTIYF
-	TRBV2	TRBJ1-2	-	14	TGTGCCAGCGCACGTGCGGCAGGGGACTATGGCTACACCTTC	CASARAAGDYGYTF
-	TRBV11-1	TRBJ2-7	-	14	TGTGCCAGCAGCTTATCGGACGGTCCGGCCGAGCAGTACTTC	CASSLSDGPAEQYF
-	TRBV27	TRBJ2-2	once	14	TGTGCCAGCAGTTTACTGGCGGCCACCGGGGAGCTGTTTTTT	CASSLLAATGELFF
-	TRBV30	TRBJ2-7	-	12	TGTGCCTGGAGTGTCTGGAACCACGAGCAGTACTTC	CAWSVWNHEQYF
-	TRBV11-3	TRBJ2-1	-	18	TGTGCCAGCAGCTTAGGGTTCTCCGGAGACCGGAGCCACAATGAGCAGTTCTTC	CASSLGFSGDRSHNEQFF
TRBD2	TRBV5-1	TRBJ2-7	-	15	TGCGCCAGCAGCTTGTCGCTAGCGGGAGGCCACGAGCAGTACTTC	CASSLSLAGGHEQYF
TRBD1	TRBV5-1	TRBJ1-1	-	15	TGCGCCAGCAGCCCCGGACAGGGGGGGAACACTGAAGCTTTCTTT	CASSPGQGGNTEAFF
TRBD2	TRBV4-2	TRBJ2-3	-	18	TGTGCCAGCAGCCAAGACGTAGCGGGTTATTCTAGCACAGATACGCAGTATTTT	CASSQDVAGYSSTDTQYF
-	TRBV29-1	TRBJ2-1	-	14	TGCAGCGAAACGGGACGGAGGGATTCCAATGAGCAGTTCTTC	CSETGRRDSNEQFF
TRBD1	TRBV7-3	TRBJ2-5	-	14	TGTGCCAGCAGCTCGGGACAGGGACCAGAGACCCAGTACTTC	CASSSGQGPETQYF
TRBD1	TRBV4-1	TRBJ2-1	-	15	TGCGCCAGCAGCCCCAAGGGGGCGGCCTACAATGAGCAGTTCTTC	CASSPKGAAYNEQFF
-	TRBV10-2	TRBJ2-6	-	15	TGCGCCAGCGGGAAAGCTGGGTATGGGGCCAACGTCCTGACTTTC	CASGKAGYGANVLTF
-	TRBV2	TRBJ2-7	-	13	TGTGCCACCGAGGGGGTCATAGCCGCATCGCAGTACTTC	CATEGVIAASQYF
TRBD2	TRBV7-9	TRBJ2-5	-	14	TGTGCCAGCAGCCAGGGACTAGCGGCGGAGACCCAGTACTTC	CASSQGLAAETQYF
TRBD2	TRBV7-3	TRBJ2-1	once	17	TGTGCCAGCAGCTTAAATCGTCGAGCGGGAGTAGAGAATGAGCAGTTCTTC	CASSLNRRAGVENEQFF
-	TRBV21-1	TRBJ2-2	-	18	TGTGCCAGCAGCAAAGGTCTAGTAAGGACCCGGCGGACCGGGGAGCTGTTTTTT	CASSKGLVRTRRTGELFF
TRBD1	TRBV29-1	TRBJ1-1	-	15	TGCAGCGTCCGCGCCGGTGGGACAGGGGCCACTGAAGCTTTCTTT	CSVRAGGTGATEAFF
TRBD1	TRBV9	TRBJ2-7	-	16	TGTGCCAGCAGCGTAGGGGACAGGGCGCCGCCTTACGAGCAGTACTTC	CASSVGDRAPPYEQYF
TRBD1	TRBV6-5	TRBJ1-2	-	15	TGTGCCAGCAGAGACAGGGGGCAGTGGGACTATGGCTACACCTTC	CASRDRGQWDYGYTF
-	TRBV5-1	TRBJ1-2	-	15	TGTGCCAGCAGCTTGTCGGGGGGCAACAACTATGGCTACACCTTC	CASSLSGGNNYGYTF
TRBD1	TRBV6-1	TRBJ1-5	-	15	TGTGCCAGCACCAGAGGACAGGGAGGACGTCAGCCCCAGCATTTT	CASTRGQGGRQPQHF
-	TRBV4-1	TRBJ2-1	-	16	TGCGCCAGCAGCCAACCCGGGAGAGCGTCCTACAATGAGCAGTTCTTC	CASSQPGRASYNEQFF